This TCR beta chain derives from a study of T cell responses to AZD1222 COVID-19 vaccine (dated by TCRdb to the early 2020s). Background for the entire study: Because spike-specific TCR depth and breadth did not differ between the two schedules, AZD1222 recipients who got a second dose at roughly 4 weeks were pooled with those who got a second dose at roughly 12 weeks. A total of more than 230 trial participants underwent TCR sequencing, of whom about 200 had received two doses of AZD1222 and approximately 25 had received two doses of the MenACWY control vaccine. Trial participants were enrolled by age into 18-55, 56-69 and 70-plus year subgroups, with around 140, 26 and 57 TCR-sequenced participants respectively.

Explained via the paper, the time point label denotes: baseline before first vaccination. Samples from vaccinated people were obtained from the UK trials COV001 and COV002, which included a single-blind randomized controlled phase 2/3 trial of AZD1222 (ChAdOx1 nCoV-19) in healthy adults. Trial participant PBMC samples were collected at day 0 and day 28 after the second dose for TCRbeta chain sequencing. Including the terminal cysteine and phenylalanine, the CDR3 comprises 14 residues. The DNA shown is the 42-base CDR3, in frame from base 1. Via the germline V gene (reference sequence), CDR1 is LNHDA and CDR2 SQIVND. A distance of 13 bases separates the germline ends of V and J, which lose 5 bases and 5 bases respectively. The CDR3 regions of human TCRbeta chains were analyzed by immunosequencing. From the authors' description of their analysis: Repertoire TCRs were checked for matches against a reference library of SARS-CoV-2-specific TCRs that had been generated using the MIRA antigen-specificity platform. Breadth was defined as the fraction of unique TCRs that were SARS-CoV-2-associated, and depth was defined as the fraction of total T cells that were SARS-CoV-2-associated. Each spike-specific TCR was assigned to its reactive spike region and to a CD4 or CD8 class using the MIRA data. Log10-transformed breadth and depth values were compared by one-way ANOVA with Sidak's multiple comparisons tests. TCRdb obtained this table from immuneACCESS and retained in-frame rearrangements with V and J assigned. These tables miss some clones; where compared with another copy, unresolved V genes account for less than half of the shortfall, and the remainder is unexplained. The V and J calls and the clone size are those of that table, but D and trimming were determined from the DNA. For this sample the table gives around 140,000 clones, of which just over 85% were detected only once. The ten top clones hold 20% to 25% of the sample.

With regard to this clone: Which antigen it targets is not known. The input lacks base qualities; no much larger clone sits a single base away.

What the research found in general, with its limitations: Conclusions about previously exposed vaccinees were limited because only six or seven AZD1222 recipients were SARS-CoV-2 seropositive at baseline. After two AZD1222 doses, spike-specific TCR breadth and depth were significantly higher than at day 0 and than in MenACWY recipients. The 56-69-year group was small, and its depth increase did not reach significance, likely because of low power. Participants were mostly white British and included more females than males, and it was suggested by the authors that clonal diversity may have been underestimated. Because no samples from the day 14 peak response were available, repertoires could be characterized only after the peak T cell response. Reportedly, close to half of the unique spike-specific TCRs recognized epitopes lying outside the regions that are mutated in the B.1.351 and B.1.1.7 variants. CD4 TCRs associated with the vaccine covered the entire spike protein, and the dominant responses were in regions 160-218 and 743-854.

This sample comprised peripheral blood, obtained on day 0 of AZD1222 vaccination. The chain uses TRBV19 and TRBJ2-1, with no reliable assignment of the D segment. The clonotype originates from an adult in good health. This receptor has the CDR3 CASSRSYGNNEQFF. The bases read TGTGCCAGTAGTCGTAGTTATGGTAACAATGAGCAGTTCTTC. This CDR3, with the reference TRBV19 and TRBJ2-1 proteins standing in past its ends, gives the full variable domain DGGITQSPKYLFRKEGQNVTLSCEQNLNHDAMYWYRQDPGQGLRLIYYSQIVNDFQKGDIAEGYSVSREKKESFPLTVTSAQKNPTAFYLCASSRSYGNNEQFFGPGTRLTVL.